This T cell receptor beta chain is from a study of graft-versus-host responses after intestinal transplantation. Background on the study: Transplant recipients had multivisceral, liver-intestinal, or isolated intestinal grafts. Anti-thymocyte globulin induction, then tacrolimus and steroids for about three years, went to all recipients. Study observations and caveats: Some GvH clones were seen earlier in gut or blood, suggesting intestinal origin. In patients with graft-donor T cell macrochimerism, allograft graft-versus-host to host-versus-graft clonal ratios were high.

Using immunoSEQ multiplex PCR, the repertoire was profiled, and TCRdb retains in-frame clones only, with some absent. The table includes 93,000 or so clones, under 95% detected once. CDR1 and CDR2 (germline): SGHNT, YYREEE (reference sequence). V was trimmed by 3 bases and J by 3 bases, leaving 1 base between them. This CDR3 contains 11 residues. In the case of this clone: Its antigen is undetermined.

Material: unstimulated CD8+ T cells sorted from spleen or lymph node cells, obtained before intestinal transplant. The chain recombines TRBV5-4 with TRBJ2-1; D remains unclear. This sequence originates from a human donor who received an intestinal transplant. CDR3 sequence: CASSYYNEQFF. The DNA of the CDR3 is TGTGCCAGCAGCTACTACAATGAGCAGTTCTTC.